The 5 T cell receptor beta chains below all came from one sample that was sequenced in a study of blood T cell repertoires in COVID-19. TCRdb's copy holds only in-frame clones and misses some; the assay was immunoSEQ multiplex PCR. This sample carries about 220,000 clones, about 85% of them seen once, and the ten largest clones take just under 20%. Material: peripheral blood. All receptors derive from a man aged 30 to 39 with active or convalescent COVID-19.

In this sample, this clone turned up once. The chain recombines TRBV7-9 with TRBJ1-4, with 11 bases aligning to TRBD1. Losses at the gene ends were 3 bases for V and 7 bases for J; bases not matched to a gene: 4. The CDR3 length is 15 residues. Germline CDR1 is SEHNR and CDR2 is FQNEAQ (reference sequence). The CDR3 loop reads CASSFGGTGGEKLFF. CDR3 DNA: TGTGCCAGCAGCTTCGGCGGGACAGGGGGTGAAAAACTGTTTTTT.

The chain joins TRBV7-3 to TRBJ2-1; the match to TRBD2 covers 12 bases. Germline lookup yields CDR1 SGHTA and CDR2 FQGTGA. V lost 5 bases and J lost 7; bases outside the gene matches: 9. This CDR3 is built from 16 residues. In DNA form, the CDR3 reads TGTGCCAGCAGCCCTTCCGGGACTAGCGGGTTTAATGAGCAGTTCTTC. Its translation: CASSPSGTSGFNEQFF. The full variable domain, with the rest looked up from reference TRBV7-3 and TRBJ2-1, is GAGVSQTPSNKVTEKGKYVELRCDPISGHTALYWYRQSLGQGPEFLIYFQGTGAADDSGLPNDRFFAVRPEGSVSTLKIQRTERGDSAVYLCASSPSGTSGFNEQFFGPGTRLTVL.

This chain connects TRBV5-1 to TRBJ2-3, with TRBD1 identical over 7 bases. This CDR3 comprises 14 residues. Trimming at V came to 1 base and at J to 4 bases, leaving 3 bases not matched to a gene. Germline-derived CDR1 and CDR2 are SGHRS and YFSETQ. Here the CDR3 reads CASSLPDRADTQYF. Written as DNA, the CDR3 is TGCGCCAGCAGCTTGCCCGACAGGGCAGATACGCAGTATTTT. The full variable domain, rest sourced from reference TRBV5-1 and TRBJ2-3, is KAGVTQTPRYLIKTRGQQVTLSCSPISGHRSVSWYQQTPGQGLQFLFEYFSETQRNKGNFPGRFSGRQFSNSRSEMNVSTLELGDSALYLCASSLPDRADTQYFGPGTRLTVL.

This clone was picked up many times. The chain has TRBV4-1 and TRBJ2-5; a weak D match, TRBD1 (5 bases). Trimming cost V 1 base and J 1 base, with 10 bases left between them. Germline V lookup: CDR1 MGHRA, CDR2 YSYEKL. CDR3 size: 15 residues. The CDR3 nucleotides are TGCGCCAGCAGCCAAGGCCTAGGGGCCCAAGAGACCCAGTACTTC. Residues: CASSQGLGAQETQYF.

The CDR3: CASSLASGGRRATGELFF. DNA for the CDR3: TGTGCCAGCAGCTTAGCGTCGGGGGGGCGCCGTGCCACCGGGGAGCTGTTTTTT. V and J are TRBV7-9 and TRBJ2-2, with 8 bases fitting TRBD2. CDR1 and CDR2 from the germline V gene are SEHNR and FQNEAQ (reference sequence). The CDR3 sequence is 18 residues long. Unmatched junction bases numbered 10, after V lost 0 bases and J lost 4 bases. The entire variable domain, with the rest obtained from reference TRBV7-9 and TRBJ2-2, is as follows: DTGVSQNPRHKITKRGQNVTFRCDPISEHNRLYWYRQTLGQGPEFLTYFQNEAQLEKSRLLSDRFSAERPKGSFSTLEIQRTEQGDSAMYLCASSLASGGRRATGELFFGEGSRLTVL.